The 13 T cell receptor beta chains below come from one sample, sequenced in a study of blood T cell repertoires in COVID-19. Sequenced by immunoSEQ multiplex PCR; TCRdb stores in-frame clones only, minus some. The sample carries about 220,000 clones, 65% to 85% recorded once. The sample taken for sequencing was PBMCs or T cells enriched from blood (not recorded which). The receptors derive from a woman aged 40 to 49 who had recovered from COVID-19.

J is TRBJ1-2 and V is TRBV6-5; TRBD1 matches at 9 bases. Germline loops: CDR1 MNHEY, CDR2 SVGAGI. V lost 2 bases and J lost 13; bases outside the gene matches: 14. The CDR3 consists of 15 residues. The CDR3 loop reads CASSYQSGTGYGVTF. For the CDR3, the DNA is TGTGCCAGCAGTTACCAATCTGGGACAGGGTATGGAGTCACCTTC.

The V gene is TRBV7-2, the J gene TRBJ2-1; 7 nucleotides align to TRBD2. Germline V lookup: CDR1 SGHTA, CDR2 FQGNSA. V was clipped by 2 bases and J by 4 bases; unmatched bases: 11. This CDR3 has 17 residues. The CDR3 bases are TGTGCCAGCAGCTTATTGGGGGGTCTAGCGGTTTACAATGAGCAGTTCTTC. Translation gives CASSLLGGLAVYNEQFF.

V and J are TRBV28 and TRBJ2-1; 9 positions match TRBD2. This CDR3 has 16 residues. Per the germline V gene, CDR1 is MDHEN and CDR2 is SYDVKM. Unmatched junction bases numbered 14, after V lost 2 bases and J lost 12 bases. CDR3 residues: CASSLMAGGTPGLQFF. DNA for the CDR3: TGTGCCAGCAGTTTAATGGCGGGAGGGACTCCCGGATTGCAGTTCTTC.

The chain employs TRBV10-3 and TRBJ2-1; 9 nucleotides match TRBD2. The V and J ends lost 2 bases and 6 bases, in that order; junction bases with no gene match: 8. Germline V CDR1 and CDR2: ENHRY, SYGVKD. The CDR3 runs 16 residues. CDR3 sequence: CAISEAGLAPFNEQFF. As DNA, the CDR3 is TGTGCCATCAGTGAGGCCGGACTAGCGCCATTCAATGAGCAGTTCTTC.

This chain uses TRBV11-2 with TRBJ2-2; D gene unclear. V lost 4 bases to trimming and J lost 3 bases, with 12 bases between them. The CDR3 totals 15 residues. Per the germline V gene, CDR1 is SGHAT and CDR2 is FQNNGV. The CDR3 DNA reads as TGTGCCAGCAGCTCACCAGCGAAGGACACCGGGGAGCTGTTTTTT. This codes for CASSSPAKDTGELFF.

The CDR3: CASSQDSGRGVVFF. CDR3 DNA: TGCGCCAGCAGCCAAGATTCAGGACGGGGGGTTGTTTTCTTT. The rearrangement links TRBV4-1 to TRBJ1-1, with a possible D match to TRBD1 (5 bases). The CDR3 length is 14 residues. Germline loops: CDR1 MGHRA, CDR2 YSYEKL. Trimming stripped 0 bases from V and 13 bases from J, with 18 bases between.

This clone has a single count. The chain employs TRBV19 and TRBJ2-1; 10 nucleotides line up with TRBD2. The CDR3 covers 18 residues. The germline V gene has CDR1 LNHDA and CDR2 SQIVND (reference sequence). The J segment lost 0 bases and the V segment lost 5 bases, leaving 10 bases of the junction unmatched. CDR3 nucleotide sequence: TGTGCCAGTAGTTGGGTAGCGGGAGGCCGGAGCTCCTACAATGAGCAGTTCTTC. Protein: CASSWVAGGRSSYNEQFF.

The chain carries TRBV7-3 and TRBJ2-6, with 8 bases identical to TRBD1. This CDR3 is built from 18 residues. Germline loops: CDR1 SGHTA, CDR2 FQGTGA. V lost 1 base, J lost 0 bases, and 5 bases stayed unmatched. The CDR3 coding sequence is TGTGCCAGCAGCTTAATGGACAGGGTTGTCTCTGGGGCCAACGTCCTGACTTTC. It is translated as CASSLMDRVVSGANVLTF.

The chain uses TRBV7-9 and TRBJ2-6, with TRBD2 identical over 9 bases. Germline lookup yields CDR1 SEHNR and CDR2 FQNEAQ (reference sequence). The trim removed 11 bases at V and 2 bases at J, leaving 4 bases unmatched. The CDR3 runs 14 residues. The CDR3 sequence is CARAGGPGANVLTF. Written as DNA, the CDR3 is TGTGCCCGCGCGGGGGGGCCTGGGGCCAACGTCCTGACTTTC.

This clone was detected only a few times. V is TRBV2 and J is TRBJ2-7; the match to TRBD1 covers 9 bases. With V trimmed by 5 bases and J by 3 bases, 8 bases remained unmatched. Germline V gene sequence: CDR1 SNHLY, CDR2 FYNNEI. This CDR3 comprises 15 residues. The CDR3 region is CASSPDRGTGYEQYF. Written as DNA, the CDR3 is TGTGCCAGCAGTCCGGACAGGGGCACCGGCTACGAGCAGTACTTC.

This chain links TRBV9 with TRBJ2-1; 11 nucleotides agree with TRBD2. Trimming cost V 1 base and J 3 bases; bases outside gene matches: 6. The germline V gene has CDR1 SGDLS and CDR2 YYNGEE. This CDR3 has 17 amino acids. The CDR3 DNA sequence: TGTGCCAGCAGCGTAACCGGGACTAGCGGCAGCTACAATGAGCAGTTCTTC. It specifies CASSVTGTSGSYNEQFF.

The chain employs TRBV28 and TRBJ1-5; D gene uncertain. Per the germline V gene, CDR1 is MDHEN and CDR2 is SYDVKM. CDR3 size: 13 residues. V was trimmed by 6 bases and J by 3 bases, leaving 9 bases between them. The CDR3 nucleotides read TGTGCCAGCAGGTCAGGTTACAATCAGCCCCAGCATTTT. Translating it yields CASRSGYNQPQHF.

This clone was found once. The rearrangement links TRBV4-1 to TRBJ2-7; maybe TRBD2 (5 bases). The CDR3 length is 16 residues. CDR1 MGHRA and CDR2 YSYEKL come from the germline V gene. V was shortened by 1 base and J by 0 bases, with 13 bases between the two germline ends. In nucleotides, the CDR3 is TGCGCCAGCAGCCAAGTGGTTCTCGCGGGCTCCTACGAGCAGTACTTC. This gives the protein CASSQVVLAGSYEQYF.